This TCR beta chain came from a study of vaccination effects on CD4 cells after COVID-19. Overall study: At 16 days and at one week before vaccination, samples were given by two convalescent patients.

Assay used: immunoSEQ multiplex PCR; TCRdb lists only in-frame clones, some missing. The sample yields fewer than 90,000 clones, 65% to 75% seen once. The CDR3 is 14 residues long. The V and J ends lost 3 bases and 6 bases, in that order; junction bases with no gene match: 2. Germline values: CDR1 SGHTA, CDR2 FQGNSA. A remark on this clone: Its antigen remains unknown.

ViraFEST expansion of antigen-specific CD4+ T cells with viral peptide pools preceded sequencing. Isolation of CD4+ T cells took place after 10 to 11 days of culture. Confirmation by PCR established that the person had SARS-CoV-2 infection between March and December 2020. At days 3 and 7, half of the medium was exchanged for IL-2 medium. The sequence was obtained from a human donor who had a prior SARS-CoV-2 infection. The sample consisted of CD4+ T cells from PBMCs cultured with HIV peptides, taken before COVID-19 vaccination. The subset here: HIV-1 Nef peptide pool negative control/reference culture. The chain has TRBV7-2 and TRBJ2-5, with TRBD2 matching over 12 bases. The CDR3 loop is CASSLLAGGQTQYF. CDR3 nucleotides: TGTGCCAGCAGCTTGCTAGCGGGGGGGCAGACCCAGTACTTC.